This TCR beta chain emerged from a study of T-cell memory formation after mild COVID-19. The study, taken as a whole, reports: CD4/CD8 balance held among clones contracting day 15 to 85, and later expanders leaned CD4+. CD8+ contracting clones occupied EMRA, while CD4+ ones occupied mainly CM and EM.

The sample holds a few counts of this clonotype. Its antigen is not identified. TCRdb recomputed calls from the 5' RACE reads with MiXCR, one row per CDR3 protein. The data contain roughly 370,000 distinct CDR3 sequences, approximately 16% of them singletons. Trimming stripped 1 base from V and 6 bases from J, with 7 bases between. The length of the CDR3 is 12 residues. Germline CDR1 and CDR2: SGHKS and YYEKEE (reference sequence). Sequenced input: PBMCs or a T cell subset sorted from them (not recorded which). This chain joins TRBV5-5 and TRBJ1-1; D not resolved. The receptor's source is a man in his late teens or twenties who had mild COVID-19 (a few samples of this study predate the infection). Cell type and time point are not known. CDR3 sequence reads: CASSLNGPEAFF. In nucleotides, the CDR3 is TGTGCCAGCAGCTTGAACGGACCTGAAGCTTTCTTT.